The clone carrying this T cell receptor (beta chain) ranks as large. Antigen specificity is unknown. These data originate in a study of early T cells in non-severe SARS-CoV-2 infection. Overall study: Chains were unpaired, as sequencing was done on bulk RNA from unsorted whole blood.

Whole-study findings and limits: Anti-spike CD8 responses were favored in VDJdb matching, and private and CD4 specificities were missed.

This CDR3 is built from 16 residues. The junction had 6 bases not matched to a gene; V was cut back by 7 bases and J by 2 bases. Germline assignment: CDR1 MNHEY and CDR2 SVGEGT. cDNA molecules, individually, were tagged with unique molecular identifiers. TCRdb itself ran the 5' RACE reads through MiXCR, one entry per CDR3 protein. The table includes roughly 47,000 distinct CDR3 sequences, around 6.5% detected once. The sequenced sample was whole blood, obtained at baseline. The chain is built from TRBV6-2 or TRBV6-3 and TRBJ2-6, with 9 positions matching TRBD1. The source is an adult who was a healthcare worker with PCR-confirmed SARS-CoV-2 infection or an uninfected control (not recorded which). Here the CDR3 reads CASTQQGATGANVLTF. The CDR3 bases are TGTGCCAGCACCCAACAGGGGGCAACTGGGGCCAACGTCCTGACTTTC.